This T cell receptor (beta chain) originates from a study of T cell repertoires in cytomegalovirus infection. Study summary: Matching HLA type and CMV infection were both indicated by public TCR beta signatures. General study results and limits: People with CMV and the relevant HLA were identified by cumulative public TCR beta family frequency. What dominated the ex vivo response were HLA-C-restricted CMV-specific TCR beta clonotypes.

This CDR3 region has 17 residues. With V trimmed by 5 bases and J by 9 bases, 19 bases remained unmatched. Germline CDR1 reads SEHNR; CDR2 reads FQNEAQ (reference sequence). Of note for this clonotype: No antigen is known for it.

TCRdb ran MiXCR on the reads and lists one entry per CDR3 protein. The table has around 530,000 distinct CDR3 sequences, approximately 25% seen once; the top ten hold 13%. This rearrangement joins TRBV7-9 to TRBJ2-1; 7 bases align to TRBD2. Sequenced material: PBMCs. This receptor was obtained from a human donor in good health (CMV status not recorded). Some clones in this sample may be carry-over from other donors' samples. CDR3 coding DNA: TGTGCCAGCAGCCTGAGGTGGGAGGGCCCGGCTGCTGGTGAGCAGTTCTTC. This sequence encodes CASSLRWEGPAAGEQFF.